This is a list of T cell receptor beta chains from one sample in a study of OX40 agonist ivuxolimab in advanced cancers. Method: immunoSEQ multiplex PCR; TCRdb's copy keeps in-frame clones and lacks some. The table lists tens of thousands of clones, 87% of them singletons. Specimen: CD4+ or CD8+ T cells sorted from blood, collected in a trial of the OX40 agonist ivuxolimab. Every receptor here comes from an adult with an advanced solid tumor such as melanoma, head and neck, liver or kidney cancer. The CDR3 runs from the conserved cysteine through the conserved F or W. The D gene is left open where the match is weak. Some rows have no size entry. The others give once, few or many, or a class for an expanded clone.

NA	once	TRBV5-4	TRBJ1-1	TGTGCCAGCAGCTTGGGAGGGAAGGGGGACACTGAAGCTTTCTTT	CASSLGGKGDTEAFF
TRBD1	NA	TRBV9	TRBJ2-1	TGTGCCAGCAGCGTTCGTAGTAGGGCCGGGACAGGGTCGGGTGAGCAGTTCTTC	CASSVRSRAGTGSGEQFF
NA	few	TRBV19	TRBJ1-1	TGTGCCAGTAGTATGCATCTCCCACCGAAGACTGAAGCTTTCTTT	CASSMHLPPKTEAFF
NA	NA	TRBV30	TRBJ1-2	TGTGCCCGAACAGCCAGTTCCTCCTATGGCTACACCTTC	CARTASSSYGYTF
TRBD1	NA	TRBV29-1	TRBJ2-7	TGCAGCGTTTTCGCCGGGACAGGGGTCTACGAGCAGTACTTC	CSVFAGTGVYEQYF
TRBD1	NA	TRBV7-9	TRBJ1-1	TGTGCCAGCAGCATCACAGGGGCGAACACTGAAGCTTTCTTT	CASSITGANTEAFF
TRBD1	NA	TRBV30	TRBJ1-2	TGTGCCTGGAGTCTAGGGGGCAATGGCTACACCTTC	CAWSLGGNGYTF
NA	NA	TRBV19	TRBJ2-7	TGTGCCAGTAGTATTAACAGGGCCAACGAGCAGTACTTC	CASSINRANEQYF
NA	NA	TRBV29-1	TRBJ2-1	TGCAGCGTTGGGGCCGGGTACAATGAGCAGTTCTTC	CSVGAGYNEQFF
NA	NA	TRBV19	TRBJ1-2	TGTGCCAGTAGTATCCCAGGGCAGGGGATCGGCGTCTATGGCTACACCTTC	CASSIPGQGIGVYGYTF
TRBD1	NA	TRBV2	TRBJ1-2	TGTGCCAGCAGTGATCGCAGGGGGCGTCTGGAAGGCTACACCTTC	CASSDRRGRLEGYTF
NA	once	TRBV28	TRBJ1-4	TGTGCCAGCAGTTCCGGCGCTGATGAGGAAAAACTGTTTTTT	CASSSGADEEKLFF
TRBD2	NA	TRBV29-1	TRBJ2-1	TGCAGCGTTGTTGCGGGGGGCTACAATGAGCAGTTCTTC	CSVVAGGYNEQFF
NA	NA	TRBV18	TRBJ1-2	TGTGCCAGCTCGCCCGGGACTGAATATGGCTACACCTTC	CASSPGTEYGYTF
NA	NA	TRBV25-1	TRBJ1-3	TGTGCCAGCAGTGGGGGGGGCTCTGGAAACACCATATATTTT	CASSGGGSGNTIYF
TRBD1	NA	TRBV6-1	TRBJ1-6	TGTGCCAGCAGTGACTTCGGGACAGGGCATTCACCCCTCCACTTT	CASSDFGTGHSPLHF
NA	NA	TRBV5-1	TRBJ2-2	TGCGCCAGCAGCCCTGGTAGCCAGCTGGGCACCGGGGAGCTGTTTTTT	CASSPGSQLGTGELFF
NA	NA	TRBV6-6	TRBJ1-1	TGTGCCAGCAGTTTTTTACAGAACACTGAAGCTTTCTTT	CASSFLQNTEAFF
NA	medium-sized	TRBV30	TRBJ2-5	TGTGCCTGGAGGTCGCCGAATCAGGGAGAGACCCAGTACTTC	CAWRSPNQGETQYF
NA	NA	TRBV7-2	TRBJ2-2	TGTGCCAGCAGTCAACCCGTCCGGGCCGGGGAGCTGTTTTTT	CASSQPVRAGELFF
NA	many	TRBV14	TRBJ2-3	TGTGCCAGCAGCCCAAACAGGGGGGGAGAGACAGATACGCAGTATTTT	CASSPNRGGETDTQYF
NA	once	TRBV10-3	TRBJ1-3	TGTGCCACCGGGGGAGGCCGAAACACCATATATTTT	CATGGGRNTIYF
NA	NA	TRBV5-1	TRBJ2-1	TGCGCCAGCAGCTTCAGCCTCTCCATATCATACAATGAGCAGTTCTTC	CASSFSLSISYNEQFF
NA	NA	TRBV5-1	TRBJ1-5	TGCGCCAGCAGCTCTGGAGATGGCAATCAGCCCCAGCATTTT	CASSSGDGNQPQHF
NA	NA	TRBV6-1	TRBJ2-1	TGTGCCAGCAGTGCCACCACGCATGAGCAGTTCTTC	CASSATTHEQFF
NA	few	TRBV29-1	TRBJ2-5	TGCAGCGCCGGTCAGGGCGTCGAAGAGACCCAGTACTTC	CSAGQGVEETQYF
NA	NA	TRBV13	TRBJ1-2	TGTGCCAGCAGCTACACCCCCGGGAGTGGCGGCTACACCTTC	CASSYTPGSGGYTF
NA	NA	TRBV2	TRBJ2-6	TGTGCCAGCATAGCGAACGGGGCCAACGTCCTGACTTTC	CASIANGANVLTF
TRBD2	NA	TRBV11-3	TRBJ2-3	TGTGCCAGCAGCTTAGGGCTAGCGGGAGCAGCAGATACGCAGTATTTT	CASSLGLAGAADTQYF
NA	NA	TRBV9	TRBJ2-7	TGTGCCAGCAGCCCCGGGGGACAAACCTACGAGCAGTACTTC	CASSPGGQTYEQYF
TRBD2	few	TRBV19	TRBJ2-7	TGTGCCAGTAGCATATCCCAGCGGGAGTACGAGCAGTACTTC	CASSISQREYEQYF
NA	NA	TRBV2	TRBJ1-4	TGTGCCAGCCAAAGGGCAACTAATGAAAAACTGTTTTTT	CASQRATNEKLFF
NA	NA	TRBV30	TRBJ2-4	TGTGCCGCCCAGTTAGCCAAAAACATTCAGTACTTC	CAAQLAKNIQYF
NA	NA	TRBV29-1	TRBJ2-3	TGCAGCGTGGGAGCTTCGGGAGATACGCAGTATTTT	CSVGASGDTQYF
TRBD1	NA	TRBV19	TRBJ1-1	TGTGCCAGTAGTCCCGGGACAGGGGTGGACACTGAAGCTTTCTTT	CASSPGTGVDTEAFF
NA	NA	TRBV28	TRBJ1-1	TGTGCCAGCAGTACAGTTAACCCGCGAGCTTTCTTT	CASSTVNPRAFF
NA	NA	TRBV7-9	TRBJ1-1	TGTGCCAGCAGCTCGGGTGAAAACACTGAAGCTTTCTTT	CASSSGENTEAFF
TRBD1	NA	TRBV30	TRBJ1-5	TGTGCCTGGAGTCTGACAGGGGGTCAGCCCCAGCATTTT	CAWSLTGGQPQHF
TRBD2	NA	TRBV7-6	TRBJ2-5	TGTGCCAGCAGCTCCGGACTAGCGGGACGAGGAGAGACCCAGTACTTC	CASSSGLAGRGETQYF
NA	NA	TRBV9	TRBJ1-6	TGTGCCAGCAGCGTAGACTCCTATAATTCACCCCTCCACTTT	CASSVDSYNSPLHF
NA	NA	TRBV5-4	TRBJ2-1	TGTGCCAGCAGCTTGGTACAGTACAATGAGCAGTTCTTC	CASSLVQYNEQFF
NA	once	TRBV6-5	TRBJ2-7	TGTGCCAGCAGGTCCGAGGGGGAACGAGTCGAGCAGTACTTC	CASRSEGERVEQYF
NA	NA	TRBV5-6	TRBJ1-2	TGTGCCAGCAGCTTAGCGGACGCTCTAACTCGCGGCTACACCTTC	CASSLADALTRGYTF
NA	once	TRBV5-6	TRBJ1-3	TGTGCCAGCAGCTTCTTATTGGGGTCTGGAAACACCATATATTTT	CASSFLLGSGNTIYF
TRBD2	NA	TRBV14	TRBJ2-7	TGTGCCAGCAGCCAAGATTTGTCTAGCGGGAGATTGCAGTACTTC	CASSQDLSSGRLQYF
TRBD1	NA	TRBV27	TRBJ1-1	TGTGCCAGCCAAAGACAGGGGGCGCCCATTTACACTGAAGCTTTCTTT	CASQRQGAPIYTEAFF
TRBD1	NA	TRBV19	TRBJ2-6	TGTGCCAGTAGTCCTTCCTGGACAGGGGTTGGGGCCAACGTCCTGACTTTC	CASSPSWTGVGANVLTF
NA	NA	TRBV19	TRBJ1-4	TGTGCCAGTAGCCAAGAGAATGAAAAACTGTTTTTT	CASSQENEKLFF
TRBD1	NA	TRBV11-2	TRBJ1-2	TGTGCCAGCAGCCCCACAGGGGGATATGGCTACACCTTC	CASSPTGGYGYTF
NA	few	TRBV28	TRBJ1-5	TGTGCCAGCAGCCTGACACGGCAGCCCCAGCATTTT	CASSLTRQPQHF
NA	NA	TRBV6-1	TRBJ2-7	TGTGCCAGCAGTGAACGGCGGGGCGAGCAGTACTTC	CASSERRGEQYF
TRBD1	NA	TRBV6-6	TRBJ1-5	TGTGCCAGCAGTCACGGACAGGGTGGTATGCAGCCCCAGCATTTT	CASSHGQGGMQPQHF